A selection of T cell receptor beta chains follows, all from one sample in a study of T cells in Graves' hyperthyroidism and ophthalmopathy. Each CDR3 protein is one row after TCRdb ran MiXCR on the multiplex PCR reads. The sample includes roughly 280,000 distinct CDR3 sequences, approximately 17% of them seen just once. The sample taken for sequencing was blood. These receptors all come from a woman aged 55-69 years with Graves' ophthalmopathy. CDR3s include the opening cysteine and the closing phenylalanine or tryptophan. Each record gives: V gene, clone size, J gene, D gene, CDR3 protein, CDR3 DNA. A D gene is named only where the DNA matches it firmly. Some rows have no size entry. The others give once, few or many, or a class for an expanded clone.

V: TRBV5-6; size: NA; J: TRBJ2-1; D: NA; CDR3: CASSFRRALGNEQFF; DNA: TGTGCCAGCAGCTTCAGGAGGGCCCTCGGGAATGAGCAGTTCTTC
V: TRBV7-8; size: many; J: TRBJ2-2; D: NA; CDR3: CASSLRGGGELFF; DNA: TGTGCCAGCAGCTTAAGGGGTGGCGGGGAGCTGTTTTTT
V: TRBV7-8; size: many; J: TRBJ1-3; D: NA; CDR3: CASSLGTVGRNTIYF; DNA: TGTGCCAGCAGCTTAGGGACAGTCGGCAGAAACACCATATATTTT
V: TRBV5-1; size: many; J: TRBJ2-3; D: TRBD1; CDR3: CASSSRTGSDTQYF; DNA: TGCGCCAGCAGCTCAAGGACAGGGTCAGATACGCAGTATTTT
V: TRBV7-2; size: NA; J: TRBJ2-3; D: TRBD2; CDR3: CASTVVNGGSSGDTQYF; DNA: TGTGCCAGCACCGTCGTGAATGGCGGGAGTTCTGGAGATACGCAGTATTTT
V: TRBV11-2; size: few; J: TRBJ1-6; D: NA; CDR3: CASRASSYNSPLHF; DNA: TGTGCCAGCAGGGCGAGCTCCTATAATTCACCCCTCCACTTT
V: TRBV12-3/TRBV12-4; size: few; J: TRBJ2-7; D: NA; CDR3: CASTLAGTGPQYF; DNA: TGTGCCAGCACCCTCGCCGGGACCGGCCCGCAGTACTTC
V: TRBV20-1; size: many; J: TRBJ2-1; D: TRBD2; CDR3: CSASSRLAEGYNEQFF; DNA: TGCAGTGCTAGCTCGCGACTAGCGGAAGGCTACAATGAGCAGTTCTTC
V: TRBV18; size: many; J: TRBJ1-1; D: NA; CDR3: CASSPQGPSTSPAFF; DNA: TGTGCCAGCTCACCACAAGGACCCTCTACCAGTCCAGCTTTCTTT
V: TRBV4-2; size: NA; J: TRBJ2-1; D: TRBD2; CDR3: CASSQGGAYNEQFF; DNA: TGTGCCAGCAGCCAGGGGGGGGCCTACAATGAGCAGTTCTTC
V: TRBV20-1; size: many; J: TRBJ1-4; D: TRBD1; CDR3: CSAGDRGEKLFF; DNA: TGCAGTGCTGGGGACAGGGGTGAAAAACTGTTTTTT
V: TRBV2; size: many; J: TRBJ1-1; D: TRBD1; CDR3: CASRKGQGALISTEAFF; DNA: TGTGCCAGCAGGAAAGGACAGGGGGCGTTAATAAGCACTGAAGCTTTCTTT
V: TRBV5-8; size: many; J: TRBJ2-3; D: NA; CDR3: CASSSYSTDTQYF; DNA: TGTGCCAGCAGCTCCTACAGCACAGATACGCAGTATTTT
V: TRBV20-1; size: NA; J: TRBJ1-2; D: TRBD1; CDR3: CSASPGGANHNYGYTF; DNA: TGCAGTGCTAGCCCAGGGGGGGCAAACCACAACTATGGCTACACCTTC
V: TRBV20-1; size: many; J: TRBJ2-3; D: NA; CDR3: CSAQNSGRFGTDTQYF; DNA: TGCAGTGCTCAGAACTCCGGACGCTTCGGCACAGATACGCAGTATTTT
V: TRBV18; size: few; J: TRBJ2-5; D: NA; CDR3: CASSPSQRFGKETQYF; DNA: TGTGCCAGCTCACCGAGTCAGAGGTTCGGAAAAGAGACCCAGTACTTC
V: TRBV7-6; size: few; J: TRBJ1-1; D: NA; CDR3: CASSLRVGTEAFF; DNA: TGTGCCAGCAGCCTACGGGTAGGAACTGAAGCTTTCTTT
V: TRBV2; size: many; J: TRBJ2-3; D: TRBD1; CDR3: CASRADRGSTDTRYF; DNA: TGTGCCAGCAGGGCCGACAGGGGAAGCACAGATACGCGGTATTTT
V: TRBV7-6; size: many; J: TRBJ2-5; D: TRBD2; CDR3: CASSLGLAGGETQYF; DNA: TGTGCCAGCAGCTTAGGACTAGCGGGAGGAGAGACCCAGTACTTC
V: TRBV20-1; size: few; J: TRBJ2-3; D: TRBD2; CDR3: CSAILAGRATQYF; DNA: TGCAGTGCAATCTTAGCGGGGCGGGCCACGCAGTATTTT
V: TRBV7-2; size: many; J: TRBJ1-1; D: NA; CDR3: CASSLRTGMNTEAFF; DNA: TGTGCCAGCAGCTTGAGGACCGGGATGAACACTGAAGCTTTCTTT
V: TRBV7-9; size: many; J: TRBJ1-1; D: TRBD1; CDR3: CAGNRGPNTEAFF; DNA: TGTGCCGGAAACAGGGGACCAAACACTGAAGCTTTCTTT
V: TRBV28; size: NA; J: TRBJ1-2; D: TRBD1; CDR3: CASRRDRVLSGYTF; DNA: TGTGCCAGCAGACGGGACAGGGTATTGAGCGGCTACACCTTC
V: TRBV19; size: few; J: TRBJ2-7; D: NA; CDR3: CASSSAFEQYF; DNA: TGTGCCAGTAGTTCCGCCTTCGAGCAGTACTTC
V: TRBV20-1; size: many; J: TRBJ2-1; D: NA; CDR3: CSAADLRTRKVNEQFF; DNA: TGCAGTGCCGCCGACCTAAGGACCCGAAAGGTCAATGAGCAGTTCTTC
V: TRBV12-5; size: NA; J: TRBJ2-1; D: TRBD1; CDR3: CASGEGQGKYNEQFF; DNA: TGTGCTAGTGGCGAGGGACAGGGGAAATACAATGAGCAGTTCTTC
V: TRBV4-2; size: NA; J: TRBJ2-7; D: NA; CDR3: CASSASGRPSYEQYF; DNA: TGTGCCAGCAGCGCATCAGGGAGGCCTTCCTACGAGCAGTACTTC
V: TRBV28; size: many; J: TRBJ1-5; D: NA; CDR3: CASSPRVGAQPQHF; DNA: TGTGCCAGCAGTCCTAGAGTAGGGGCTCAGCCCCAGCATTTT
V: TRBV4-3; size: few; J: TRBJ1-5; D: TRBD1; CDR3: CASSQDETGVQPQHF; DNA: TGCGCCAGCAGCCAAGATGAGACAGGGGTTCAGCCCCAGCATTTT
V: TRBV6-2/TRBV6-3; size: few; J: TRBJ2-2; D: NA; CDR3: CASSYERKTGFGTGELFF; DNA: TGTGCCAGCAGTTACGAAAGAAAAACAGGGTTCGGGACCGGGGAGCTGTTTTTT
V: TRBV6-1; size: many; J: TRBJ2-1; D: NA; CDR3: CASSEAPWAGSYNEQFF; DNA: TGTGCCAGCAGTGAAGCGCCCTGGGCAGGTTCCTACAATGAGCAGTTCTTC
V: TRBV10-3; size: once; J: TRBJ1-2; D: NA; CDR3: CAISESRDGYTF; DNA: TGTGCCATCAGTGAGTCCAGGGACGGCTACACCTTC
V: TRBV5-1; size: many; J: TRBJ2-1; D: TRBD1; CDR3: CASSLLTGHNEQFF; DNA: TGCGCCAGCAGCTTACTGACAGGGCACAATGAGCAGTTCTTC
V: TRBV30; size: NA; J: TRBJ2-1; D: TRBD2; CDR3: CAWSLSGRMAHYEQFF; DNA: TGTGCCTGGAGTTTGAGCGGGAGGATGGCGCATTATGAGCAGTTCTTC
V: TRBV7-2; size: many; J: TRBJ1-2; D: TRBD1; CDR3: CASSSPDRAPSGYTF; DNA: TGTGCCAGCAGCTCCCCCGACAGGGCCCCGTCTGGCTACACCTTC
V: TRBV19; size: few; J: TRBJ2-7; D: NA; CDR3: CASSMSGDPYEQYF; DNA: TGTGCCAGTAGTATGTCAGGGGATCCCTACGAGCAGTACTTC
V: TRBV19; size: NA; J: TRBJ2-3; D: NA; CDR3: CASHIRASTDTQYF; DNA: TGTGCCAGTCATATTCGGGCCAGCACAGATACGCAGTATTTT
V: TRBV7-2; size: many; J: TRBJ2-2; D: NA; CDR3: CASIGGLATGELFF; DNA: TGTGCCAGCATCGGGGGTCTAGCCACCGGGGAGCTGTTTTTT
V: TRBV12-3/TRBV12-4; size: many; J: TRBJ2-2; D: TRBD2; CDR3: CASSPGLAQNTGELFF; DNA: TGTGCCAGCAGCCCGGGACTAGCTCAGAACACCGGGGAGCTGTTTTTT
V: TRBV24-1; size: NA; J: TRBJ2-1; D: TRBD1; CDR3: CATQGDSSYNEQFF; DNA: TGTGCCACCCAGGGGGATAGCTCCTACAATGAGCAGTTCTTC
V: TRBV29-1; size: NA; J: TRBJ2-7; D: NA; CDR3: CSVPGGTAPYEQYF; DNA: TGCAGCGTCCCAGGGGGGACCGCGCCCTACGAGCAGTACTTC
V: TRBV24-1; size: NA; J: TRBJ2-3; D: NA; CDR3: CATSDPRTTQDTQYF; DNA: TGTGCCACCAGTGATCCTCGGACCACCCAGGATACGCAGTATTTT
V: TRBV28; size: many; J: TRBJ1-5; D: NA; CDR3: CASSLLRSRGPQHF; DNA: TGTGCCAGCAGTTTATTGCGGTCCCGCGGACCCCAGCATTTT
V: TRBV12-3/TRBV12-4; size: many; J: TRBJ1-5; D: NA; CDR3: CASSQKRSPQHF; DNA: TGTGCCAGCAGTCAGAAGAGGAGTCCCCAGCATTTT
V: TRBV7-2; size: NA; J: TRBJ2-1; D: NA; CDR3: CASSPYGGSYNEQFF; DNA: TGTGCCAGCAGCCCCTATGGGGGCTCCTACAATGAGCAGTTCTTC
V: TRBV9; size: NA; J: TRBJ1-6; D: TRBD1; CDR3: CASRTGTGNSPLHF; DNA: TGTGCCAGCAGAACCGGGACAGGGAATTCACCCCTCCACTTT
V: TRBV10-2; size: many; J: TRBJ2-1; D: NA; CDR3: CASSDRLNEQFF; DNA: TGCGCCAGCAGTGACAGGCTCAATGAGCAGTTCTTC
V: TRBV10-3; size: NA; J: TRBJ2-6; D: NA; CDR3: CAIRDSSGANVLTF; DNA: TGTGCCATCAGGGACAGCTCTGGGGCCAACGTCCTGACTTTC
V: TRBV6-1; size: many; J: TRBJ1-1; D: NA; CDR3: CASSERTDGTEAFF; DNA: TGTGCCAGCAGTGAAAGGACAGATGGCACTGAAGCTTTCTTT
V: TRBV12-3/TRBV12-4; size: many; J: TRBJ1-1; D: NA; CDR3: CAILPRNGGATEAFF; DNA: TGTGCCATCCTGCCCCGTAACGGGGGGGCGACTGAAGCTTTCTTT
V: TRBV11-2; size: many; J: TRBJ2-1; D: TRBD1; CDR3: CASSLGTGWVNEQFF; DNA: TGTGCCAGCAGCTTAGGGACAGGGTGGGTGAATGAGCAGTTCTTC